The T cell receptor beta chain under discussion was sequenced for a study of neurological immune-mediated disorders. This clonotype was counted ten times or more. V trimming: 5 bases; J trimming: 3 bases; junction bases outside the gene matches: 3. From germline, CDR1 is DFQATT and CDR2 SNEGSKA (reference sequence). This CDR3 contains 13 residues. TCRdb passed the 5' RACE reads through MiXCR, listing each CDR3 protein once. The sample contains fewer than 30,000 distinct CDR3 sequences, 6.5% to 8% of which appear only once. The genes are TRBV20-1 and TRBJ2-1, with 8 bases fitting TRBD2. The sequencing input was PBMCs. This receptor was taken from a woman in her 40s in good health. The CDR3 here is CSALAGSYNEQFF. The CDR3 DNA is TGCAGTGCTTTAGCGGGAAGCTACAATGAGCAGTTCTTC.